This entry describes one TCR beta chain. Germline CDR1 reads DFQATT; CDR2 reads SNEGSKA (reference sequence). Trimming left V 3 bases short and J 0 bases short, with 12 bases between. The CDR3 extends over 15 amino acids. As originally analysed: It was from reference gene primer amplification that nucleated cell counts were estimated. Profiled with immunoSEQ multiplex PCR; TCRdb holds only in-frame clones, not every one. The V and J calls and clone size are taken from that table; D and trimming were inferred from the DNA. The sample holds 85,000 to 100,000 clones; 75% to 90% are singletons and the top ten take less than 8.5%. These data are taken from a study of blood T cell repertoires in COVID-19. On the study more broadly: Sample material is recorded as cDNA or gDNA derived from T cells, B-cell-depleted T cells, or PBMCs.

This chain links TRBV20-1 with TRBJ2-1, with D possibly TRBD2 on 6 matching bases. This clonotype originated in a man in his 60s with acute or convalescent COVID-19. Sequencing input: peripheral blood. The CDR3 protein is CSASHGSVSYNEQFF. For the CDR3, the DNA is TGCAGTGCTAGTCACGGGAGTGTCTCCTACAATGAGCAGTTCTTC.